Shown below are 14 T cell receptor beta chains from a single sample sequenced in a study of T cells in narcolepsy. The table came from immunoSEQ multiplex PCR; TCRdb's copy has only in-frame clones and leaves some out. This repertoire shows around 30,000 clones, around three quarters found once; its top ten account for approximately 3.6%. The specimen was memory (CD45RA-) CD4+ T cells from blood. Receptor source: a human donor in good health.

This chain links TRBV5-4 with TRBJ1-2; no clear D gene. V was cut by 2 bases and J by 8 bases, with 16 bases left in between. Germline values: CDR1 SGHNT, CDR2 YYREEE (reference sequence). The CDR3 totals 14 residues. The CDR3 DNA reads TGTGCCAGCAGCTTAGGAGGAGCTTTAAGAGGCTACACCTTC. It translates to CASSLGGALRGYTF.

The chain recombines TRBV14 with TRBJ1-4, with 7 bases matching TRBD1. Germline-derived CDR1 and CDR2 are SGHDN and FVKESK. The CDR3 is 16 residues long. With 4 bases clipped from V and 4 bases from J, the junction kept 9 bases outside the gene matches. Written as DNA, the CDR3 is TGTGCCAGCAGCCCGACCGGGACAGTAGTTAATGAAAAACTGTTTTTT. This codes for CASSPTGTVVNEKLFF.

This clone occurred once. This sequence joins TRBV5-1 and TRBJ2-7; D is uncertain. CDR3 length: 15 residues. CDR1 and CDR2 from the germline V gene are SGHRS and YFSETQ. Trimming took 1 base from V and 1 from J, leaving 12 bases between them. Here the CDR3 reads CASSLWSGHSYEQYF. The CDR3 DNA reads TGCGCCAGCAGCTTGTGGTCCGGCCATTCCTACGAGCAGTACTTC.

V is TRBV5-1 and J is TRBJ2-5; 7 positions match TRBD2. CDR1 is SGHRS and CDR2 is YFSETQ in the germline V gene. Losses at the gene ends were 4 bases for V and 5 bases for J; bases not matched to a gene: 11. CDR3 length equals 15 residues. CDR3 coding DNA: TGCGCCAGCAGCCCTGTGACTGGGAGGGTGGAGACCCAGTACTTC. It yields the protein CASSPVTGRVETQYF.

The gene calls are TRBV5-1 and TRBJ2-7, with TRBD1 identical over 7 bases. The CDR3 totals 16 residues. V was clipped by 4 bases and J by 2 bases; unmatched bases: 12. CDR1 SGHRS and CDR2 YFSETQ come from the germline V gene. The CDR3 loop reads CASSPGPSGQAYEQYF. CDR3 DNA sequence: TGCGCCAGCAGCCCAGGCCCGAGTGGACAGGCCTACGAGCAGTACTTC.

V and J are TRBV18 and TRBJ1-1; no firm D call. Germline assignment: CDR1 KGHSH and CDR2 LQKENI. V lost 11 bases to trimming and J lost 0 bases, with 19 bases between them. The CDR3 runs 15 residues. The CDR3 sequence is CAATRTGTMNTEAFF. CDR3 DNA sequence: TGTGCCGCGACGCGGACGGGTACTATGAACACTGAAGCTTTCTTT.

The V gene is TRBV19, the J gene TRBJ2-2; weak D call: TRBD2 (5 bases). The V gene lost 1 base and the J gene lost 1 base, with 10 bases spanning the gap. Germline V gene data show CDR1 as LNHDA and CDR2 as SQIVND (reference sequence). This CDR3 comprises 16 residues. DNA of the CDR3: TGTGCCAGTAGTATAGTGGTAGCGTTGAACACCGGGGAGCTGTTTTTT. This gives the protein CASSIVVALNTGELFF.

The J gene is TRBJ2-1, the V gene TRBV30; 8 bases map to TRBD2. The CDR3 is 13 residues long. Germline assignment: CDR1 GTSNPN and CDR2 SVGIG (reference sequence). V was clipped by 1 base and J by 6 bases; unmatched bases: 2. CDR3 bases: TGTGCCTGGAGTGGTAGCGGGGTCAATGAGCAGTTCTTC. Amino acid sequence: CAWSGSGVNEQFF.

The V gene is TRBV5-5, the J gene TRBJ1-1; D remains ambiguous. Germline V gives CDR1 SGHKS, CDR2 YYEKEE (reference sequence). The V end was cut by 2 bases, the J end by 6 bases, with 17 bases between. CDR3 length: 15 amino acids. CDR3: CASSFQPAMSPEAFF. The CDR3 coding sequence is TGTGCCAGCAGCTTTCAGCCAGCAATGAGTCCTGAAGCTTTCTTT.

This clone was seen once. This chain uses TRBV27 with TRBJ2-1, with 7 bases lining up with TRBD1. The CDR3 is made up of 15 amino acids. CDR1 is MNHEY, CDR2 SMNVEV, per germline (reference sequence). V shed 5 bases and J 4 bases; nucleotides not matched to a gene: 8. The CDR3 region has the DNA TGTGCCAGCAGTAGGGCACAGGGGATTTACAATGAGCAGTTCTTC. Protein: CASSRAQGIYNEQFF.

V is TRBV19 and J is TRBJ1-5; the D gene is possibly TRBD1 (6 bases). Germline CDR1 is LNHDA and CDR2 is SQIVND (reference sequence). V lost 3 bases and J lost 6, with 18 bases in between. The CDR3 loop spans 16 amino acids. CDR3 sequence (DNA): TGTGCCAGTAGTATTAAGGGGGGCCCGGCAGGTCAGCCCCAGCATTTT. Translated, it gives CASSIKGGPAGQPQHF. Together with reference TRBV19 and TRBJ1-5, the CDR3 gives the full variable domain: DGGITQSPKYLFRKEGQNVTLSCEQNLNHDAMYWYRQDPGQGLRLIYYSQIVNDFQKGDIAEGYSVSREKKESFPLTVTSAQKNPTAFYLCASSIKGGPAGQPQHFGDGTRLSIL.

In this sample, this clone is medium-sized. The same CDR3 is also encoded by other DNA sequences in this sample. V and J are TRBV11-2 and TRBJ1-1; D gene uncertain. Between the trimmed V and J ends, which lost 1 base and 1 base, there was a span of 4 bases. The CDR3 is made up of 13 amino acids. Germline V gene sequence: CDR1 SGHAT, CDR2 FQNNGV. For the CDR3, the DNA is TGTGCCAGCAGCTTAGCCAGGAACACTGAAGCTTTCTTT. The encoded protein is CASSLARNTEAFF.

CDR3 DNA sequence: TGTGCCAGCAGCGGCAGGAACACCCGAGAGACCCAGTACTTC. Protein sequence: CASSGRNTRETQYF. V and J are TRBV7-2 and TRBJ2-5; D gene uncertain. This CDR3 spans 14 amino acids. From germline, CDR1 is SGHTA and CDR2 FQGNSA. Trimming shortened V by 5 bases and J by 4 bases, and 14 bases separated the two germline ends.

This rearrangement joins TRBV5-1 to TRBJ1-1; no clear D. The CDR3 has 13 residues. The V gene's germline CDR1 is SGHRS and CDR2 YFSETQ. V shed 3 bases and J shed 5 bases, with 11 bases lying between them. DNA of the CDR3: TGCGCCAGCAGCTCGGGATCGGGGACTGAAGCTTTCTTT. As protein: CASSSGSGTEAFF.